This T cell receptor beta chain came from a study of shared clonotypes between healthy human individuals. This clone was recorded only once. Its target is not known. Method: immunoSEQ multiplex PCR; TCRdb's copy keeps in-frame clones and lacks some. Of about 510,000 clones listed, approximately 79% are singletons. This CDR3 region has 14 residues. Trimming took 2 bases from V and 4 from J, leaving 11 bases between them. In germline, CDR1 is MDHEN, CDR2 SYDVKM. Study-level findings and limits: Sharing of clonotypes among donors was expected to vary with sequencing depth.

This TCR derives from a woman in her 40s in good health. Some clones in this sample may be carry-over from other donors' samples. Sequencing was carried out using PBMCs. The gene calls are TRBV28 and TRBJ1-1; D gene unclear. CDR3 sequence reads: CASSLRAFGTEAFF. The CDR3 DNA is TGTGCCAGCAGTTTAAGGGCGTTCGGCACTGAAGCTTTCTTT.